This T cell receptor beta chain came from a study of CD8 T cells in ankylosing spondylitis. Study-wide findings and caveats: Significant enrichment of disease-linked clones was reportedly seen in matched ankylosing spondylitis synovial fluid. Some motif variants had been reported before (in reactive arthritis synovial fluid and blood). A TCR beta motif made of eight highly homologous variants seemed typical of ankylosing spondylitis blood.

Making the TCR beta libraries involved quantitative 5'-RACE with molecular barcodes. From the 5' RACE reads, TCRdb called clonotypes with MiXCR, one entry per CDR3 protein. The profile shows over 600,000 distinct CDR3 sequences, under 20% of them singletons. Germline lookup yields CDR1 LGHNA and CDR2 YNFKEQ. There are 13 residues in the CDR3. The V and J ends lost 0 bases and 8 bases respectively, with 10 bases between them. With regard to this clonotype: Its antigen is not identified.

The chain links TRBV4-2 to TRBJ1-2; no clear D. Sequenced: blood, either unsorted or a sorted T cell fraction (not recorded which). The clonotype originates from a male donor with ankylosing spondylitis. CDR3 loop: CASSQDEAAGYTF. The CDR3 nucleotides read TGTGCCAGCAGCCAAGATGAGGCTGCCGGCTACACCTTC.